A selection of T cell receptor beta chains follows, all from one sample in a study of blood T cells in healthy people across ages. TCRdb called the 5' RACE reads again in MiXCR, with one record for every CDR3 protein. The table shows over 1.5 million distinct CDR3 sequences, with around 48% occurring only once. The material sequenced was blood. The receptors come from a woman aged 40 to 55 in good health. Both conserved end residues are part of each CDR3. A D gene is named only where the DNA matches it firmly. Expanded clones get a size class; other rows say once, few or many, or leave the size out.

>TRBD1|TRBV7-2|TRBJ1-2|NA
CASSPHRGPDYGYTF
TGTGCCAGCAGCCCCCACAGGGGGCCGGACTATGGCTACACCTTC
>NA|TRBV4-3|TRBJ2-7|many
CASSQVRGYEQYF
TGCGCCAGCAGCCAAGTACGGGGTTACGAGCAGTACTTC
>TRBD1|TRBV24-1|TRBJ1-2|NA
CATMETGGGYTF
TGTGCCACCATGGAGACAGGGGGTGGCTACACCTTC
>TRBD2|TRBV28|TRBJ2-5|NA
CASSSSVISGGTKETQYF
TGTGCCAGCAGCTCATCCGTGATTAGCGGGGGGACAAAAGAGACCCAGTACTTC
>NA|TRBV5-1|TRBJ2-4|NA
CASSLEHLSKNIQYF
TGCGCCAGCAGCTTGGAGCACCTATCCAAAAACATTCAGTACTTC
>NA|TRBV25-1|TRBJ2-5|NA
CASSDFGGPGGTQYF
TGTGCCAGCAGTGATTTCGGGGGGCCGGGCGGGACCCAGTACTTC
>NA|TRBV25-1|TRBJ2-5|NA
CASSEWGPQETQYF
TGTGCCAGCAGTGAGTGGGGGCCCCAAGAGACCCAGTACTTC
>NA|TRBV27|TRBJ2-4|NA
CASSFLRSGLAKNIQYF
TGTGCCAGCAGTTTCCTCCGCAGCGGTCTAGCCAAAAACATTCAGTACTTC
>TRBD1|TRBV6-6|TRBJ2-1|NA
CASTSGTGPFTYNEQFF
TGTGCCAGCACCTCCGGGACAGGGCCCTTTACATACAATGAGCAGTTCTTC
>TRBD1|TRBV5-5|TRBJ2-3|NA
CASSFLEQGATDTQYF
TGTGCCAGCAGCTTCTTAGAACAGGGGGCAACAGATACGCAGTATTTT
>NA|TRBV7-9|TRBJ2-7|few
CASSLTGGAGEQYF
TGTGCCAGCAGCTTAACTGGCGGGGCCGGCGAGCAGTACTTC
>TRBD2|TRBV4-3|TRBJ2-1|NA
CAGSPVLAGSIEQFF
TGCGCCGGCAGCCCGGTACTAGCGGGGTCGATTGAGCAGTTCTTC
>NA|TRBV21-1|TRBJ2-3|NA
CASRNRGPPTDTQYF
TGTGCCAGCAGGAACAGGGGGCCCCCCACAGATACGCAGTATTTT
>TRBD1|TRBV20-1|TRBJ2-5|NA
CSATAPTGTDTKTQYF
TGCAGTGCCACAGCCCCAACCGGGACAGATACGAAGACCCAGTACTTC
>NA|TRBV13|TRBJ2-3|NA
CASSPRWARSTDTQYF
TGTGCCAGCAGCCCAAGGTGGGCCCGGAGCACAGATACGCAGTATTTT
>NA|TRBV29-1|TRBJ2-1|NA
CSGAWGYNEQFF
TGCAGCGGTGCGTGGGGGTACAATGAGCAGTTCTTC
>NA|TRBV7-9|TRBJ2-7|NA
CASTIGEYEQYF
TGTGCCAGCACCATTGGGGAGTACGAGCAGTACTTC
>NA|TRBV12-3/TRBV12-4|TRBJ2-1|few
CASSRGGQVYNEQFF
TGTGCCAGCAGCAGAGGGGGTCAGGTCTACAATGAGCAGTTCTTC
>NA|TRBV29-1|TRBJ2-7|NA
CSVERPVGHSYEQYF
TGCAGCGTCGAAAGACCGGTGGGACATTCCTACGAGCAGTACTTC
>TRBD1|TRBV27|TRBJ2-1|NA
CASSLFAGTGAYNEQFF
TGTGCCAGCAGTTTATTTGCCGGGACAGGGGCCTACAATGAGCAGTTCTTC
>NA|TRBV20-1|TRBJ2-5|NA
CSARDQGGTSQETQYF
TGCAGTGCTAGAGATCAGGGGGGGACCTCCCAAGAGACCCAGTACTTC
>NA|TRBV7-2|TRBJ2-5|NA
CASSLSLGGSETQYF
TGTGCCAGCAGCTTATCTCTCGGGGGTTCAGAGACCCAGTACTTC
>NA|TRBV20-1|TRBJ2-5|NA
CSARDAAFGGAETQYF
TGCAGTGCTAGAGATGCAGCCTTTGGGGGAGCAGAGACCCAGTACTTC
>TRBD2|TRBV12-5|TRBJ2-7|NA
CASALGGYEQYF
TGTGCTAGTGCCTTGGGAGGGTACGAGCAGTACTTC
>NA|TRBV5-1|TRBJ2-7|once
CASSLVSGGASPYEQYF
TGCGCCAGCAGCTTGGTGTCAGGAGGAGCAAGTCCCTACGAGCAGTACTTC
>TRBD1|TRBV28|TRBJ1-2|NA
CASRPGTGGPLYGYTF
TGTGCCAGCAGACCCGGGACAGGGGGTCCCCTCTATGGCTACACCTTC